Listed here are 30 T cell receptor beta chains from one sample, sequenced in a study of blood T cell repertoires in COVID-19. TCRdb's copy holds only in-frame clones and misses some; the assay was immunoSEQ multiplex PCR. Of 140,000 or so clones in the sample, over 85% were seen once. Source material: peripheral blood. The receptors come from a human donor in a cohort sampled during active COVID-19.

The gene calls are TRBV13 and TRBJ2-1, with D possibly being TRBD2 (6 bases). Germline V gene data show CDR1 as PRHDT and CDR2 as FYEKMQ (reference sequence). Deletions cut 5 bases from V and 2 bases from J, with 13 bases between. The CDR3 runs to 15 residues. The CDR3 sequence is CASSSLAQPYNEQFF. The CDR3 region has the DNA TGTGCCAGCAGCAGTCTAGCGCAGCCCTACAATGAGCAGTTCTTC.

The rearrangement uses TRBV27 and TRBJ1-5; TRBD1 is a possible D gene (6 bases). The germline V and J ends were trimmed by 5 bases and 11 bases, with 16 bases remaining between them. Germline CDR1 MNHEY, CDR2 SMNVEV (reference sequence). This CDR3 has 13 residues. CDR3 in amino acids: CASSVSRTEAQHF. CDR3 nucleotides: TGTGCCAGCAGTGTCTCCCGGACAGAGGCCCAGCATTTT.

This chain joins TRBV6-5 and TRBJ1-2; D possibly corresponds to TRBD1 (6 bases). The CDR3 is 12 amino acids. The V end was cut by 8 bases, the J end by 3 bases, with 10 bases between. From germline, CDR1 is MNHEY and CDR2 SVGAGI. The CDR3, as DNA: TGTGCCAGCTCCGGGACATACTATGGCTACACCTTC. Its translation is CASSGTYYGYTF.

The chain couples TRBV19 to TRBJ1-5; a weak D match, TRBD1 (6 bases). CDR1 is LNHDA, CDR2 SQIVND, per germline (reference sequence). The CDR3 runs to 13 residues. The germline V and J ends were trimmed by 8 bases and 5 bases, with 13 bases remaining between them. Here the CDR3 DNA reads TGTGCCAGTCTTTCAACAGGGCATCAGCCCCAGCATTTT. Its protein product is CASLSTGHQPQHF.

The chain joins TRBV4-2 to TRBJ1-1; a weak D match, TRBD1 (6 bases). Trimming stripped 3 bases from V and 1 base from J, with 6 bases between. Germline assignment: CDR1 LGHNA and CDR2 YNFKEQ. The CDR3 contains 13 residues. This chain's CDR3 is CASSQTGNTEAFF. The CDR3 DNA follows: TGTGCCAGCAGCCAGACAGGGAACACTGAAGCTTTCTTT.

This clone was picked up a small number of times. The J gene is TRBJ2-7, the V gene TRBV10-3, with TRBD1 matching over 9 bases. The CDR3 length is 13 residues. The V gene end was trimmed by 4 bases and the J gene end by 4 bases; junction bases not matched to a gene: 2. Germline CDR1 and CDR2: ENHRY and SYGVKD. CDR3 nucleotides: TGTGCCATCAGTGGACAGGGGGTATACGAGCAGTACTTC. It is translated as CAISGQGVYEQYF.

The V gene is TRBV11-3, the J gene TRBJ2-1, with TRBD2 matching over 9 bases. This CDR3 spans 14 amino acids. Per germline, CDR1 SGHNT and CDR2 YENEEA. Trimming cost V 4 bases and J 10 bases; bases outside gene matches: 8. The CDR3 nucleotides are TGTGCCAGCAGCTCACCCCAGCGGGGGGAAGAGCAGTTCTTC. Translation gives CASSSPQRGEEQFF.

The chain couples TRBV7-8 to TRBJ1-2; D might be TRBD1 (5 bases). CDR1 and CDR2 from the germline V gene are SGHVS and FQNEAQ. V was cut by 1 base and J by 0 bases, with 6 bases left in between. The CDR3 has 14 amino acids. The CDR3 bases are TGTGCCAGCAGCTTAGGGGGCACTAACTATGGCTACACCTTC. Protein: CASSLGGTNYGYTF. The full variable domain, in which reference TRBV7-8 and TRBJ1-2 provide the parts outside the CDR3, is GAGVSQSPRYKVAKRGQDVALRCDPISGHVSLFWYQQALGQGPEFLTYFQNEAQLDKSGLPSDRFFAERPEGSVSTLKIQRTQQEDSAVYLCASSLGGTNYGYTFGSGTRLTVV.

DNA of the CDR3: TGTGCCAGCAGCGTAGACCTAGCCTCCACAGATACGCAGTATTTT. Translating it yields CASSVDLASTDTQYF. The chain recombines TRBV9 with TRBJ2-3; D perhaps matches TRBD2 (5 bases). The CDR3 contains 15 residues. The V gene's germline CDR1 is SGDLS and CDR2 YYNGEE. V lost 0 bases and J lost 2, with 10 bases in between.

The V and J genes are TRBV28 and TRBJ1-2, with 8 bases matching TRBD1. Germline V gene lookup returns CDR1 MDHEN and CDR2 SYDVKM. V trimming: 3 bases; J trimming: 0 bases; junction bases outside the gene matches: 0. The CDR3 has 14 residues. The CDR3, as DNA: TGTGCCAGCAGTTTGGACAGGGCTAACTATGGCTACACCTTC. Protein: CASSLDRANYGYTF.

The rearrangement uses TRBV7-2 and TRBJ1-3, with D unclear. Trimming pared 5 bases from V and 0 bases from J, leaving 11 bases between. CDR1 is SGHTA and CDR2 is FQGNSA in the germline V gene. The CDR3 contains 15 residues. This CDR3 is CASSAGSTSGNTIYF. The CDR3 DNA follows: TGTGCCAGCAGCGCGGGGTCTACCTCTGGAAACACCATATATTTT. Variable domain in full (rest from reference TRBV7-2 and TRBJ1-3): GAGVSQSPSNKVTEKGKDVELRCDPISGHTALYWYRQSLGQGLEFLIYFQGNSAPDKSGLPSDRFSAERTGGSVSTLTIQRTQQEDSAVYLCASSAGSTSGNTIYFGEGSWLTVV.

This rearrangement joins TRBV7-3 to TRBJ2-1, with 9 bases matching TRBD2. The germline CDR1 and CDR2 sequences are SGHTA and FQGTGA. The CDR3 runs 17 residues. The V gene end was trimmed by 0 bases and the J gene end by 6 bases; junction bases not matched to a gene: 9. The DNA of the CDR3 is TGTGCCAGCAGCTTAACGTGGAGCGGGGGGTCCCGCAATGAGCAGTTCTTC. It codes for CASSLTWSGGSRNEQFF.

CDR3 sequence reads: CASSQLEARGEQFF. The CDR3 DNA reads as TGCGCCAGCAGTCAGTTAGAGGCGCGCGGGGAGCAGTTCTTC. This sequence joins TRBV23-1 and TRBJ2-1; the D gene is possibly TRBD2 (5 bases). TRBV23-1 has ORF status, its function being uncertain. Trimming shortened V by 3 bases and J by 10 bases, and 16 bases separated the two germline ends. This CDR3 region has 14 residues.

This chain connects TRBV15 to TRBJ2-1; 11 nucleotides line up with TRBD2. V was clipped by 0 bases and J by 0 bases; unmatched bases: 7. Germline loops: CDR1 LNHNV, CDR2 YYDKDF (reference sequence). The CDR3 spans 19 residues. The CDR3 DNA is TGTGCCACCAGCAGAGATGCTAGCGGGGGGCAGAGCTCCTACAATGAGCAGTTCTTC. It yields the protein CATSRDASGGQSSYNEQFF.

The gene calls are TRBV9 and TRBJ2-7; D gene unclear. Trimming left V 4 bases short and J 3 bases short, with 17 bases between. Germline V lookup: CDR1 SGDLS, CDR2 YYNGEE. This CDR3 comprises 15 residues. Written as DNA, the CDR3 is TGTGCCAGCAGCCCGAGGAGCAGTTTGGACTACGAGCAGTACTTC. It translates to CASSPRSSLDYEQYF.

The chain uses TRBV5-4 and TRBJ2-7; 9 nucleotides agree with TRBD2. V dropped 6 bases and J dropped 5; count of bases not matched to a gene: 9. The length of the CDR3 is 14 residues. Germline V gives CDR1 SGHNT, CDR2 YYREEE (reference sequence). The CDR3 DNA is TGTGCCAGCAACAGAGCGGGGGGTAATAACGAGCAGTACTTC. Translating it yields CASNRAGGNNEQYF.

Points on this clone: The junction departs from the called germline gene at one end, perhaps through a read error. The rearrangement uses TRBV20-1 and TRBJ1-1, with 7 positions matching TRBD1. Germline CDR1 and CDR2: DFQATT and SNEGSKA (reference sequence). The CDR3 sequence is 10 residues long. The CDR3 sequence: CSARALTGLF. CDR3 DNA: TGCAGTGCTAGAGCGCTGACAGGGCTCTTT.

The chain has TRBV5-1 and TRBJ2-2; D might be TRBD1 (5 bases). CDR3 size: 16 residues. The germline V gene encodes CDR1 SGHRS and CDR2 YFSETQ. V lost 4 bases, J lost 0 bases, and 13 bases lay in between. CDR3 DNA sequence: TGCGCCAGCAGCCCCGGACAAGTCGCGAACACCGGGGAGCTGTTTTTT. Its protein is CASSPGQVANTGELFF.

The V gene is TRBV7-6, the J gene TRBJ2-7; D call uncertain. CDR1 and CDR2 from the germline V gene are SGHVS and FNYEAQ. The CDR3 consists of 15 residues. V was cut by 5 bases and J by 0 bases, with 14 bases left in between. The CDR3 DNA is TGTGCCAGCAGCCCAAAAATTGGCAACTCCTACGAGCAGTACTTC. It specifies CASSPKIGNSYEQYF.

The chain recombines TRBV18 with TRBJ1-3, with 7 bases fitting TRBD1. Germline values: CDR1 KGHSH, CDR2 LQKENI. The CDR3 loop spans 16 amino acids. The V gene end was trimmed by 4 bases and the J gene end by 1 base; junction bases not matched to a gene: 7. The CDR3 DNA reads as TGTGCCAGCTCACGAACCTCGACAGGGTCTGGAAACACCATATATTTT. Translating it yields CASSRTSTGSGNTIYF.

The CDR3 DNA reads as TGTGCCAGCAGTTTAGGGACAGGGCTATACAATGAGCAGTTCTTC. This gives the protein CASSLGTGLYNEQFF. The chain joins TRBV27 to TRBJ2-1, with 9 bases lining up with TRBD1. The CDR3 extends over 15 amino acids. V dropped 2 bases and J dropped 4; count of bases not matched to a gene: 3. CDR1 MNHEY and CDR2 SMNVEV come from the germline V gene (reference sequence).

Concerning this clone itself: Compared with germline, one end of the junction differs, possibly owing to a read error. The V call is TRBV12-3 or TRBV12-4, the J call TRBJ1-2; the D gene is possibly TRBD1 (6 bases). The CDR3 has 11 amino acids. The CDR3 sequence: CASSVPGASKF. The CDR3 DNA follows: TGTGCCAGCAGCGTCCCAGGGGCGTCGAAATTC.

The genes are TRBV7-2 and TRBJ2-3, with 10 bases that match TRBD2. The CDR3 length is 17 residues. The germline gives CDR1 SGHTA, CDR2 FQGNSA. J lost 0 bases, V lost 1 base, and 4 bases had no gene match. CDR3 in amino acids: CASSLEGLATSTDTQYF. Here the CDR3 DNA reads TGTGCCAGCAGCTTAGAGGGACTAGCGACTAGCACAGATACGCAGTATTTT.

The chain couples TRBV29-1 to TRBJ2-1; D is perhaps TRBD2 (6 bases). The CDR3 spans 12 residues. Germline loops: CDR1 SQVTM, CDR2 ANQGSEA. V lost 6 bases and J 7 bases, leaving 13 bases between the germline ends. CDR3 sequence (DNA): TGCAGCGTCCCCGGGGGAGGTAATGAGCAGTTCTTC. As protein: CSVPGGGNEQFF.

V usage is TRBV10-3 and J usage is TRBJ2-3; 8 bases line up with TRBD1. The J segment lost 5 bases and the V segment lost 2 bases, leaving 6 bases of the junction unmatched. CDR1 is ENHRY and CDR2 is SYGVKD in the germline V gene. This CDR3 contains 15 residues. The CDR3 loop reads CAISETRTGKDTQYF. For the CDR3, the DNA is TGTGCCATCAGTGAGACTAGGACAGGGAAAGATACGCAGTATTTT.

The chain links TRBV6-6 to TRBJ2-7; 7 nucleotides match TRBD1. Germline CDR1 MNHNY, CDR2 SVGAGI (reference sequence). This CDR3 is built from 14 residues. The ends lost 6 bases at V and 5 bases at J; junction bases unmatched: 10. CDR3 protein: CASRPQGFPDEQYF. For the CDR3, the DNA is TGTGCCAGCAGACCACAGGGGTTTCCTGACGAGCAGTACTTC.

The V gene is TRBV9, the J gene TRBJ1-2; 10 bases align to TRBD1. The ends lost 4 bases at V and 6 bases at J; junction bases unmatched: 9. The CDR3 length is 15 residues. Germline V lookup: CDR1 SGDLS, CDR2 YYNGEE. The CDR3 coding sequence is TGTGCCAGCAGCCCCCGACAGGGGGCGATTAATGGCTACACCTTC. Translation: CASSPRQGAINGYTF.

This clone was picked up one time. V and J are TRBV18 and TRBJ2-1; TRBD1 matches at 9 bases. Trimming removed 9 bases from V and 10 bases from J; junction bases left unmatched: 7. Germline V gives CDR1 KGHSH, CDR2 LQKENI. The CDR3 totals 12 residues. CDR3 coding DNA: TGTGCCAGTTTCGGACAGGGGACGGAGCAGTTCTTC. Its protein product is CASFGQGTEQFF.

V is TRBV6-5 and J is TRBJ1-1, with a weak D call TRBD1 (6 bases). This CDR3 has 13 residues. Germline assignment: CDR1 MNHEY and CDR2 SVGAGI. V was trimmed by 7 bases and J by 1 base, leaving 10 bases between them. The CDR3 loop is CASKGGENTEAFF. The CDR3 region has the DNA TGTGCCAGCAAAGGGGGAGAGAACACTGAAGCTTTCTTT.

The chain links TRBV18 to TRBJ2-1; 9 positions match TRBD2. The germline V gene has CDR1 KGHSH and CDR2 LQKENI. The CDR3 has 15 amino acids. V shed 3 bases and J 5 bases; nucleotides not matched to a gene: 5. CDR3 bases: TGTGCCAGCTCACCGGGAGCGGGGGGAAACAATGAGCAGTTCTTC. Its protein product is CASSPGAGGNNEQFF.